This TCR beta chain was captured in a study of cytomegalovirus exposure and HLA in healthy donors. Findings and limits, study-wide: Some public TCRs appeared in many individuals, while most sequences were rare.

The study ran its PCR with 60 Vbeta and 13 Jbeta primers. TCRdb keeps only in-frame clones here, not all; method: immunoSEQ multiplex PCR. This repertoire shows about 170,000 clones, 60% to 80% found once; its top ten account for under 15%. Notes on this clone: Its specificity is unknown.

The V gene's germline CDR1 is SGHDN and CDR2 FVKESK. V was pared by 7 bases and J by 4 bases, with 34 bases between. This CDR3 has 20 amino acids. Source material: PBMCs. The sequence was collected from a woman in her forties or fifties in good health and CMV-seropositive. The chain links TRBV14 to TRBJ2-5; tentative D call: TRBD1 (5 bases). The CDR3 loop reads CASTHRFGQGRDDIRETQYF. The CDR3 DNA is TGTGCCAGCACCCATCGATTCGGTCAGGGCAGGGATGATATCAGAGAGACCCAGTACTTC.